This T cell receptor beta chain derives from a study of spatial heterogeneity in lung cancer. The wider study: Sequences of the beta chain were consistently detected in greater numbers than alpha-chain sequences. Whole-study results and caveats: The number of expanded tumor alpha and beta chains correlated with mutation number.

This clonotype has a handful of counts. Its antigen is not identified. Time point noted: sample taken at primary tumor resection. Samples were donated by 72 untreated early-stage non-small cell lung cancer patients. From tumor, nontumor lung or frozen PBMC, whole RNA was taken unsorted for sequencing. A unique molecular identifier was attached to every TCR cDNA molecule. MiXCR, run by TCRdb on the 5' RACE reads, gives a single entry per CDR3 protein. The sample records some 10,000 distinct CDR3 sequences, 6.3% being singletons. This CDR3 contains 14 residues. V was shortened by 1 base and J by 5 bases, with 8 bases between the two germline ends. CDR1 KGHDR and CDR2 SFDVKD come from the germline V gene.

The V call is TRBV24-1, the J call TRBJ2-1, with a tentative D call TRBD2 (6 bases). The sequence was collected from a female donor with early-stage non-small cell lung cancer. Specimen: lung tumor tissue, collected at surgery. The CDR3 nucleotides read TGTGCCACCAGTGATTTCCCTAGCGACAATGAGCAGTTCTTC. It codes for CATSDFPSDNEQFF.